These 20 T cell receptor beta chains originate from one sample sequenced in a study of identical twins. TCRdb reprocessed the 5' RACE reads via MiXCR and lists one record per CDR3 protein. This sample has about 530,000 distinct CDR3 sequences; under 25% occur once, and the top ten carry around 0.5%. This sample was shared with a second study, whose subject was yellow fever vaccine responses in identical twins.

The sequenced sample was CD4+ T cells sorted from blood. These receptors originate from a woman under 30 in good health.

A single count supports this clonotype. This chain joins TRBV5-1 and TRBJ2-2; 10 bases are shared with TRBD1. From germline, CDR1 is SGHRS and CDR2 YFSETQ. This CDR3 has 14 amino acids. The J segment lost 6 bases and the V segment lost 7 bases, leaving 6 bases of the junction unmatched. CDR3 nucleotides: TGCGCCAGCTGGATTGACAGGGGGCCCGGGGAGCTGTTTTTT. It yields the protein CASWIDRGPGELFF. Using reference TRBV5-1 and TRBJ2-2 for the parts outside the CDR3, the full variable domain is KAGVTQTPRYLIKTRGQQVTLSCSPISGHRSVSWYQQTPGQGLQFLFEYFSETQRNKGNFPGRFSGRQFSNSRSEMNVSTLELGDSALYLCASWIDRGPGELFFGEGSRLTVL.

This clonotype was picked up one time. This rearrangement joins TRBV7-9 to TRBJ2-1, with D perhaps TRBD1 or TRBD2 (5 bases each). Germline V gives CDR1 SEHNR, CDR2 FQNEAQ (reference sequence). The CDR3 has 15 amino acids. The V and J ends lost 3 bases and 3 bases respectively, with 12 bases between them. DNA for the CDR3: TGTGCCAGCAGCTTTCGGGGCAGGGACTACAATGAGCAGTTCTTC. Translation: CASSFRGRDYNEQFF. The whole variable domain, remainder taken from reference TRBV7-9 and TRBJ2-1, is DTGVSQNPRHKITKRGQNVTFRCDPISEHNRLYWYRQTLGQGPEFLTYFQNEAQLEKSRLLSDRFSAERPKGSFSTLEIQRTEQGDSAMYLCASSFRGRDYNEQFFGPGTRLTVL.

The rearrangement joins TRBV20-1 to TRBJ1-5, with TRBD1 as a possible D gene (5 bases). CDR1 DFQATT and CDR2 SNEGSKA come from the germline V gene (reference sequence). The CDR3 consists of 16 residues. The V and J ends lost 1 base and 4 bases respectively, with 17 bases between them. The CDR3 sequence: CSARVGDGRFNQPQHF. The DNA for the CDR3 is TGCAGTGCTAGAGTGGGGGACGGTAGGTTTAATCAGCCCCAGCATTTT.

This clonotype has just a few counts. The chain links TRBV10-2 to TRBJ2-1, with 7 bases fitting TRBD1. CDR1 is WSHSY and CDR2 is SAAADI in the germline V gene. The trim removed 7 bases at V and 0 bases at J, leaving 9 bases unmatched. The CDR3 is 16 residues long. CDR3 in amino acids: CASNKDRSDSYNEQFF. CDR3 in DNA: TGCGCCAGCAATAAGGACAGGTCGGACTCCTACAATGAGCAGTTCTTC.

The rearrangement joins TRBV3-1 to TRBJ1-6; the match to TRBD1 covers 9 bases. Germline loops: CDR1 LGHDT, CDR2 YNNKEL (reference sequence). The ends lost 2 bases at V and 9 bases at J; junction bases unmatched: 2. The CDR3 length is 14 residues. The CDR3 here is CASSQKDRGSPLHF. CDR3 bases: TGTGCCAGCAGCCAAAAGGACAGGGGTTCACCCCTCCACTTT.

This clonotype was detected a few times. This sequence joins TRBV12-3 or TRBV12-4 and TRBJ2-1, with 12 nucleotides matching TRBD2. Losses at the gene ends were 5 bases for V and 4 bases for J; bases not matched to a gene: 6. The CDR3 sequence is 16 residues long. The CDR3 DNA sequence: TGTGCCAGCAGTGCCAGACTAGCGGGGGCGTACAATGAGCAGTTCTTC. As protein: CASSARLAGAYNEQFF.

The J gene is TRBJ2-1, the V gene TRBV2; 9 bases map to TRBD1. J lost 9 bases, V lost 4 bases, and 10 bases had no gene match. CDR1 SNHLY and CDR2 FYNNEI come from the germline V gene. This CDR3 has 15 residues. The CDR3 reads CASSATDRGFGEQFF. The CDR3 nucleotides read TGTGCCAGCAGTGCTACGGACAGGGGCTTTGGTGAGCAGTTCTTC.

This clonotype was observed a few times. The chain links TRBV11-2 to TRBJ2-2; TRBD1 agrees at 9 bases. There are 15 residues in the CDR3. Germline values: CDR1 SGHAT, CDR2 FQNNGV. With V trimmed by 7 bases and J by 5 bases, 8 bases remained unmatched. The CDR3, as DNA: TGTGCCAGCACCCCCGGGACAGGGAGGACCGGGGAGCTGTTTTTT. Its translation: CASTPGTGRTGELFF.

The J gene is TRBJ2-5, the V gene TRBV5-1, with D perhaps TRBD1 or TRBD2 (5 bases each). This CDR3 has 16 amino acids. V dropped 3 bases and J dropped 2 bases, with 17 bases sitting between them. Per the germline V gene, CDR1 is SGHRS and CDR2 is YFSETQ. In nucleotides, the CDR3 is TGCGCCAGCAGCTCTCCGGGGCTCAACCTTCAAGAGACCCAGTACTTC. Translation gives CASSSPGLNLQETQYF.

The chain has TRBV28 and TRBJ2-7; D is perhaps TRBD1 (5 bases). Deletions cut 3 bases from V and 5 bases from J, with 14 bases between. The CDR3 runs 14 residues. Germline values: CDR1 MDHEN, CDR2 SYDVKM. The CDR3 loop is CASSFQGLVHEQYV. CDR3 DNA sequence: TGTGCCAGCAGTTTTCAGGGTTTGGTGCACGAGCAGTACGTC.

The chain couples TRBV6-5 to TRBJ2-4; D could derive from TRBD1 or TRBD2 (5 bases each). The CDR3 sequence is 16 residues long. Trimming cost V 2 bases and J 5 bases, with 16 bases left between them. Looked up from germline, CDR1 is MNHEY and CDR2 is SVGAGI. CDR3 coding DNA: TGTGCCAGCAGTTACGACGGGGCAGGGCGCGAAAACATTCAGTACTTC. Encoded protein: CASSYDGAGRENIQYF.

The J gene is TRBJ1-4, the V gene TRBV5-1, with 8 positions matching TRBD1. Germline CDR1 is SGHRS and CDR2 is YFSETQ. J was trimmed by 4 bases and V by 5 bases; bases with no gene match: 4. The CDR3 extends over 14 amino acids. As DNA, the CDR3 is TGCGCCAGCAGGACGGACAGGGTTAATGAAAAACTGTTTTTT. It is translated as CASRTDRVNEKLFF.

On this clonotype itself: At one end the junction does not follow the germline gene, possibly because of a read error. J is TRBJ2-1 and V is TRBV20-1, with TRBD2 identical over 8 bases. CDR1 is DFQATT, CDR2 SNEGSKA, per germline (reference sequence). The CDR3 has 17 residues. CDR3 nucleotides: TGCTGTGCTAGTGGAACCCACATAGCGGGAAAATACAATGAGCAGTTCTTC. Residues: CCASGTHIAGKYNEQFF.

V gene TRBV6-1 combines with J gene TRBJ2-1; 7 bases fit TRBD2. Trimming removed 6 bases from V and 2 bases from J; junction bases left unmatched: 10. Germline lookup yields CDR1 MNHNS and CDR2 SASEGT. The CDR3 is 16 amino acids. This CDR3 reads CASRPSGGSTYNEQFF. The CDR3 DNA reads TGTGCCAGCAGGCCCTCCGGCGGGAGTACCTACAATGAGCAGTTCTTC.

Only a few counts were recorded for this clonotype. The chain employs TRBV28 and TRBJ2-3; 8 nucleotides align to TRBD2. Per germline, CDR1 MDHEN and CDR2 SYDVKM. This CDR3 region has 14 residues. V was pared by 6 bases and J by 9 bases, with 11 bases of the junction left unmatched. The DNA of the CDR3 is TGTGCCAGCAGGTCGGGTACGGGAGGGGTGACGCAGTATTTT. Residues: CASRSGTGGVTQYF.

The genes are TRBV7-3 and TRBJ2-1; possible D gene TRBD1, 7 bases. Germline CDR1 SGHTA, CDR2 FQGTGA. The CDR3 sequence is 17 residues long. Trimming removed 1 base from V and 8 bases from J, with 21 bases in between. CDR3 loop: CASSLSGQAGRYDEQFF. In DNA, the CDR3 is TGTGCCAGCAGCTTAAGCGGACAGGCGGGACGTTACGATGAGCAGTTCTTC.

J is TRBJ2-3 and V is TRBV7-9; 11 bases match TRBD2. The V gene end was trimmed by 3 bases and the J gene end by 3 bases; junction bases not matched to a gene: 5. Germline CDR1 and CDR2: SEHNR and FQNEAQ (reference sequence). This CDR3 comprises 16 residues. CDR3 residues: CASSFRRTSGTDTQYF. The CDR3 DNA is TGTGCCAGCAGCTTTAGACGGACTAGCGGGACAGATACGCAGTATTTT. Full variable domain (outside the CDR3, taken from reference TRBV7-9 and TRBJ2-3): DTGVSQNPRHKITKRGQNVTFRCDPISEHNRLYWYRQTLGQGPEFLTYFQNEAQLEKSRLLSDRFSAERPKGSFSTLEIQRTEQGDSAMYLCASSFRRTSGTDTQYFGPGTRLTVL.

The gene calls are TRBV11-2 and TRBJ2-5; 9 bases agree with TRBD2. Germline lookup yields CDR1 SGHAT and CDR2 FQNNGV. After removal of 4 bases from V and 4 bases from J, the junction contained 19 bases not matched to a gene. CDR3 length equals 19 residues. The CDR3 spells CASSSPLAGTAVGGETQYF. Here the CDR3 DNA reads TGTGCCAGCAGCTCCCCGCTAGCGGGGACGGCCGTTGGAGGAGAGACCCAGTACTTC. The full variable domain, with the rest looked up from reference TRBV11-2 and TRBJ2-5, is EAGVAQSPRYKIIEKRQSVAFWCNPISGHATLYWYQQILGQGPKLLIQFQNNGVVDDSQLPKDRFSAERLKGVDSTLKIQPAKLEDSAVYLCASSSPLAGTAVGGETQYFGPGTRLLVL.

To note about this clonotype: A read error is possible here, since a much larger clone lies one base away. This chain links TRBV5-5 with TRBJ2-2, with 7 positions matching TRBD1. The CDR3 has 15 amino acids. The V segment lost 4 bases and the J segment 1 base; nucleotides outside the gene matches: 4. Germline V lookup: CDR1 SGHKS, CDR2 YYEKEE (reference sequence). CDR3 DNA sequence: TGTGCCAGCAGCCAGGGACAGAGGAACACCGGGGAGCTGTTTTTT. Encoded protein: CASSQGQRNTGELFF.

The genes are TRBV5-5 and TRBJ2-1, with 8 bases identical to TRBD2. Per germline, CDR1 SGHKS and CDR2 YYEKEE (reference sequence). CDR3 length: 15 amino acids. V lost 3 bases, J lost 6 bases, and 8 bases stayed unmatched. CDR3 protein: CASSWPLAGGNEQFF. CDR3 nucleotides: TGTGCCAGCAGCTGGCCCCTCGCGGGAGGCAATGAGCAGTTCTTC.